This passage covers 15 T cell receptor beta chains from one sample sequenced in a study of cytomegalovirus exposure and HLA in healthy donors (dated by TCRdb to 2016 to 2017). Receptor libraries were prepared by the immunoSEQ multiplex PCR assay. The multiplex PCR relied on a mix of 60 forward primers for TCR Vbeta segments and 13 reverse primers for TCR Jbeta segments. TCRdb mirrors the immuneACCESS table, restricted to in-frame sequences. Some clones are absent from its copies; in checked studies, under half trace to an unresolved V gene, and the reason for the others is unknown. The sample has around 150,000 clones on record, approximately 60% of them singletons. The ten largest account for roughly 2.5% of the sample. The sequenced material came from PBMCs. These receptors were taken from a woman aged 40 to 55 in good health and CMV-seronegative.

This chain joins TRBV7-2 and TRBJ2-1, with a weak D call TRBD2 (7 bases). V lost 6 bases, J lost 10 bases, and 16 bases lay in between. Germline CDR1 SGHTA, CDR2 FQGNSA. This CDR3 is built from 13 residues. The CDR3 loop is CASSYRGAEEQFF. CDR3 DNA: TGTGCCAGCAGTTATCGGGGGGCGGAAGAGCAGTTCTTC.

The chain recombines TRBV18 with TRBJ2-2, with 7 bases matching TRBD1. V was pared by 3 bases and J by 5 bases, with 6 bases of the junction left unmatched. The germline V gene encodes CDR1 KGHSH and CDR2 LQKENI. CDR3 length: 15 amino acids. The CDR3 region has the DNA TGTGCCAGCTCACCGAGGCAGGGGGTGACCGGGGAGCTGTTTTTT. Translation gives CASSPRQGVTGELFF.

This chain links TRBV28 with TRBJ2-2; 11 nucleotides agree with TRBD1. The CDR3 is 16 residues long. The junction had 3 bases not matched to a gene; V was cut back by 0 bases and J by 6 bases. The germline gives CDR1 MDHEN, CDR2 SYDVKM. The CDR3 sequence is CASSLWRGQGAGELFF. The CDR3 DNA reads as TGTGCCAGCAGTTTATGGAGGGGACAGGGGGCCGGGGAGCTGTTTTTT.

This chain links TRBV2 with TRBJ1-1; the D is unclear. Between the trimmed V and J ends, which lost 1 base and 11 bases, there was a span of 17 bases. The CDR3 loop spans 14 amino acids. CDR1 and CDR2 from the germline V gene are SNHLY and FYNNEI. In nucleotides, the CDR3 is TGTGCCAGCAGTGAAGGGGAATGGAGGTCGGCGGCTTTCTTT. This translates into CASSEGEWRSAAFF.

V is TRBV28 and J is TRBJ2-7; 10 bases line up with TRBD1. CDR3 length: 14 residues. The junction had 8 bases not matched to a gene; V was cut back by 6 bases and J by 6 bases. CDR1 is MDHEN, CDR2 SYDVKM, per germline. CDR3 amino acids: CASRTGGTVSEQYF. For the CDR3, the DNA is TGTGCCAGCAGGACAGGGGGCACAGTCAGCGAGCAGTACTTC.

CDR3 nucleotide sequence: TGTGCCAGCCGGTCTCAGAACACTGAAGCTTTCTTT. Translation: CASRSQNTEAFF. This chain joins TRBV5-4 and TRBJ1-1; unclear D gene. Germline V CDR1 and CDR2: SGHNT, YYREEE (reference sequence). The CDR3 contains 12 residues. V was pared by 7 bases and J by 1 base, with 8 bases between.

This chain's CDR3 is CASSENRGGTEAFF. The CDR3 region has the DNA TGTGCCAGCAGTGAAAACAGGGGGGGTACTGAAGCTTTCTTT. The rearrangement joins TRBV2 to TRBJ1-1; 8 nucleotides line up with TRBD1. Trimming cost V 2 bases and J 5 bases; bases outside gene matches: 4. There are 14 residues in the CDR3. CDR1 and CDR2 from the germline V gene are SNHLY and FYNNEI.

The rearrangement uses TRBV27 and TRBJ2-5; 7 nucleotides align to TRBD2. CDR1 MNHEY and CDR2 SMNVEV come from the germline V gene (reference sequence). With 6 bases clipped from V and 5 bases from J, the junction kept 12 bases outside the gene matches. The CDR3 covers 15 residues. CDR3 sequence (DNA): TGTGCCAGCAGAGTAGGGCTAGCGGAGACGGAGACCCAGTACTTC. It encodes CASRVGLAETETQYF.

In its sample, this clone was seen once. The junction departs from the called germline gene at one end, perhaps through a read error. This chain links TRBV5-1 with TRBJ2-1, with 7 positions matching TRBD1. Germline values: CDR1 SGHRS, CDR2 YFSETQ. CDR3 size: 14 residues. In DNA, the CDR3 is TGCGCCAGCAGTTTGGGGACAGAGGGCCATGAGCAGTTCTTC. It codes for CASSLGTEGHEQFF.

This rearrangement joins TRBV7-9 to TRBJ1-1; TRBD1 matches at 7 bases. Germline assignment: CDR1 SEHNR and CDR2 FQNEAQ (reference sequence). The CDR3 contains 14 residues. The junction had 2 bases not matched to a gene; V was cut back by 3 bases and J by 1 base. CDR3: CASSLGQPNTEAFF. CDR3 DNA: TGTGCCAGCAGCTTGGGACAGCCGAACACTGAAGCTTTCTTT.

This sequence joins TRBV6-1 and TRBJ1-2, with D perhaps TRBD1 (5 bases). CDR1 is MNHNS and CDR2 is SASEGT in the germline V gene. The CDR3 is made up of 13 amino acids. Trimming removed 10 bases from V and 7 bases from J, with 19 bases in between. The CDR3, as DNA: TGTGCCACGTATCCAATTGGGAGGGGTGGCTACACCTTC. Residues: CATYPIGRGGYTF.

The V and J genes are TRBV19 and TRBJ2-7; TRBD1 is a possible D gene (6 bases). Trimming shortened V by 2 bases and J by 4 bases, and 15 bases separated the two germline ends. Germline V gene data show CDR1 as LNHDA and CDR2 as SQIVND (reference sequence). The length of the CDR3 is 15 residues. This CDR3 is CASSIRPGQGYEQYF. The DNA of the CDR3 is TGTGCCAGTAGTATACGTCCAGGGCAGGGGTACGAGCAGTACTTC.

The genes are TRBV11-2 and TRBJ1-5; no definite D call. CDR1 and CDR2 (germline): SGHAT, FQNNGV. With 5 bases removed from V and 2 bases from J, the gap between germline ends came to 19 bases. The CDR3 has 17 residues. CDR3 region: CASSRRPIFIGNQPQHF. The CDR3 DNA is TGTGCCAGCAGCCGGCGGCCCATATTTATCGGCAATCAGCCCCAGCATTTT.

V and J are TRBV5-6 and TRBJ1-1; TRBD1 matches at 7 bases. The germline CDR1 and CDR2 sequences are SGHDT and YYEEEE. The J segment lost 0 bases and the V segment lost 1 base, leaving 3 bases of the junction unmatched. The CDR3 extends over 15 amino acids. The DNA for the CDR3 is TGTGCCAGCAGCTTGCTCGGGACAGTGAACACTGAAGCTTTCTTT. Encoded protein: CASSLLGTVNTEAFF.

The V call is TRBV4-1, the J call TRBJ1-4; 8 bases line up with TRBD1. The CDR3 covers 16 residues. Germline V lookup: CDR1 MGHRA, CDR2 YSYEKL. Trimming cost V 3 bases and J 5 bases; bases outside gene matches: 8. The DNA for the CDR3 is TGCGCCAGCAGCCAGACCGCGGCAGGGGGCAATGAAAAACTGTTTTTT. Protein sequence: CASSQTAAGGNEKLFF.